This T cell receptor (beta chain) is from a study of T cell responses to AZD1222 COVID-19 vaccine (TCRdb year 2021). Regarding the research as a whole: TCR sequencing was performed for approximately 240 trial participants, of whom about 200 were given two doses of AZD1222 and approximately 25 were given two doses of MenACWY control vaccine. Trial participants were enrolled by age into 18-55, 56-69 and 70-plus year subgroups, with roughly 160, 29 and 62 TCR-sequenced participants respectively. The paper as a whole reports these results and caveats: Reportedly, almost half of the unique spike-specific TCRs recognized epitopes lying outside the regions that are mutated in the B.1.351 and B.1.1.7 variants. Only five to seven AZD1222 recipients were SARS-CoV-2 seropositive at baseline, limiting conclusions about previously exposed vaccinees. Participants were mostly white British, with more females than males. The authors suggested clonal diversity may have been underestimated. Because no samples from the day 14 peak response were available, repertoires could be characterized only after the peak T cell response. In the small 56-69-year group, the increase in depth fell short of significance, most likely because of low power. After two AZD1222 doses, both the breadth and the depth of spike-specific TCRs were significantly higher than at day 0 and than in MenACWY recipients. The vaccine-associated CD4 TCRs covered the entire spike protein, and the dominant responses fell in regions 160-218 and 743-854.

Reading the label with the study, this specimen's time point is: about 28 days (+/-7) after the second vaccine dose. AZD1222 recipients whose second dose came at about 4 weeks and those whose second dose came at about 12 weeks were combined into one group, since spike-specific TCR depth and breadth did not differ between the two schedules. The vaccinee samples were drawn from two UK trials, COV001 and COV002, one of which was a single-blind randomized controlled phase 2/3 trial testing AZD1222 (ChAdOx1 nCoV-19) in healthy adults. Trial participant PBMC samples were collected at day 0 and day 28 after the second dose for TCRbeta chain sequencing. The CDR3 regions of human TCRbeta chains were analyzed by immunosequencing. The original pipeline was this. Repertoire TCRs were checked for matches against a reference library of SARS-CoV-2-specific TCRs that had been generated using the MIRA antigen-specificity platform. Breadth was defined as the fraction of unique TCRs that were SARS-CoV-2-associated, and depth was defined as the fraction of total T cells that were SARS-CoV-2-associated. Using the MIRA data, every spike-specific TCR was mapped to the spike region that the TCR reacted to and assigned to either a CD4 or a CD8 class. Log10-transformed breadth and depth values were compared by one-way ANOVA with Sidak's multiple comparisons tests. Not all clones reach the TCRdb copy of this immuneACCESS table, which keeps in-frame sequences only. Checked studies attribute under half of the gap to unresolved V genes and leave the rest unexplained. That table furnishes V, J and clone size, whereas the DNA furnished D and trimming. In all, the sample holds approximately 110,000 clones, and approximately 85% of those were seen once. Less than 5.5% of the sample is held by the ten biggest clonotypes.

Trimming removed 6 bases from V and 8 bases from J, leaving 22 bases between the germline ends. The CDR3 spans 15 residues, from the cysteine through the phenylalanine. Of all the DNA, just the CDR3 is kept, 45 bases in frame from base 1. According to the germline V gene, CDR1 reads MDHEN and CDR2 reads SYDVKM. In regard to this clone: Its specific antigen is unknown. Base qualities are not provided; no much larger clone lies one nucleotide away.

Sequencing was performed on peripheral blood, taken 28 days after the second AZD1222 dose. In this chain, TRBV28 is recombined with TRBJ1-2, with a weak D call of TRBD1 (5 bases match). The source is an adult who received the AZD1222 COVID-19 vaccine. The sequenced DNA: TGTGCCAGCAGACCACCTACCCGACGGGGCAAGGGCTACACCTTC. This encodes CASRPPTRRGKGYTF.